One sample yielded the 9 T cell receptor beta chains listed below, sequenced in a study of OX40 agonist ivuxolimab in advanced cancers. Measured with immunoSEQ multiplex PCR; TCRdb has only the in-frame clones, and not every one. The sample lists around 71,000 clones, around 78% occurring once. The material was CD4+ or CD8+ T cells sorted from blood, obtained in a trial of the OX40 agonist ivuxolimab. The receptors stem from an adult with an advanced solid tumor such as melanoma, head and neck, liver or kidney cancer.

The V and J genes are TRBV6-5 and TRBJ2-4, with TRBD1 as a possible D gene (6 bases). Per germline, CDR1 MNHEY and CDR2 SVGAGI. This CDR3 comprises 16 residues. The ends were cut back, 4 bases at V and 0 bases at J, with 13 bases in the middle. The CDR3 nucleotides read TGTGCCAGCAGTTTTGACAGGTCCGAAGCCAAAAACATTCAGTACTTC. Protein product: CASSFDRSEAKNIQYF.

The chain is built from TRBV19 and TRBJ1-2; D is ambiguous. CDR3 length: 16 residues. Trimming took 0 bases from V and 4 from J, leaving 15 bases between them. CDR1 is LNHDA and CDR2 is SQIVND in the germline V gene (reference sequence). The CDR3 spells CASSIDQELLSYGYTF. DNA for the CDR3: TGTGCCAGTAGTATAGATCAAGAACTTCTTAGCTATGGCTACACCTTC.

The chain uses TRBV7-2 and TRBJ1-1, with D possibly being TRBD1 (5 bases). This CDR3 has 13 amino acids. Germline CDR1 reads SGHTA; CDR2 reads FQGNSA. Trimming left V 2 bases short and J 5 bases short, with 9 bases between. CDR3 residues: CASSLSGRTEAFF. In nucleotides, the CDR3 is TGTGCCAGCAGCTTATCAGGGAGGACTGAAGCTTTCTTT.

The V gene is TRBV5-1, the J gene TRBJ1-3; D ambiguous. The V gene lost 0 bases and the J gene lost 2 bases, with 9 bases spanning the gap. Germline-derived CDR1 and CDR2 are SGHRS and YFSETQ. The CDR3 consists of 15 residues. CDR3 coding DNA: TGCGCCAGCAGCTTGGTTATGGCCCCTGGAAACACCATATATTTT. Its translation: CASSLVMAPGNTIYF.

The chain's CDR3 is CSAHRGMNTEAFF. Written as DNA, the CDR3 is TGCAGCGCCCATAGAGGGATGAACACTGAAGCTTTCTTT. The chain links TRBV29-1 to TRBJ1-1; D is unclear. The germline V gene has CDR1 SQVTM and CDR2 ANQGSEA. CDR3 length equals 13 residues. Trimming removed 7 bases at V and 0 bases at J, with 12 bases between. The variable domain in full, with the rest retrieved from reference TRBV29-1 and TRBJ1-1, is SAVISQKPSRDICQRGTSLTIQCQVDSQVTMMFWYRQQPGQSLTLIATANQGSEATYESGFVIDKFPISRPNLTFSTLTVSNMSPEDSSIYLCSAHRGMNTEAFFGQGTRLTVV.

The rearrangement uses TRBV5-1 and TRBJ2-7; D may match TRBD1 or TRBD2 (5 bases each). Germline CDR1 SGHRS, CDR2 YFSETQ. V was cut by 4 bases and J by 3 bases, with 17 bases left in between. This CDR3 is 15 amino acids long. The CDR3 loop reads CASSLGQGRIYEQYF. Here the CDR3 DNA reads TGCGCCAGCAGCCTCGGTCAGGGACGGATCTACGAGCAGTACTTC.

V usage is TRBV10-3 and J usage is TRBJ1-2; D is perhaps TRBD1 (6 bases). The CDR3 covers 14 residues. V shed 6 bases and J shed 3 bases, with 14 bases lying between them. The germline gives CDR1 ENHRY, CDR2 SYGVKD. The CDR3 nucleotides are TGTGCCATCAGCCTGGACAGTGTCGACTATGGCTACACCTTC. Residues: CAISLDSVDYGYTF.

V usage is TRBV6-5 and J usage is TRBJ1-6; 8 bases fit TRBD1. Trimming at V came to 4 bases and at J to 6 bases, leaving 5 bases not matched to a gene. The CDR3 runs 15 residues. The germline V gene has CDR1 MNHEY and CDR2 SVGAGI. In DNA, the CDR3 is TGTGCCAGCAGTTCCAGGGGGCCGGGTAATTCACCCCTCCACTTT. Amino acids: CASSSRGPGNSPLHF.

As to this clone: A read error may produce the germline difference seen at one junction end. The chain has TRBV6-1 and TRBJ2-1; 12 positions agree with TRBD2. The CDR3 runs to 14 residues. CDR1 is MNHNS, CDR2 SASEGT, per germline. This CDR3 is CASRLAGEYNEQFF. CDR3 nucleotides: TGTGCGAGCAGACTAGCGGGAGAATACAATGAGCAGTTCTTC.